Each of the 26 T cell receptor beta chains below was sequenced from the same sample in a study of metastatic and nonmetastatic thyroid tumors. MiXCR was used by TCRdb to re-call the PCR reads. Seen here are about 20,000 clones, 12% observed once, and the top ten hold approximately 6.2%. None of the patients had undergone any treatment ahead of thyroid surgery. The specimen was blood. These receptors came from a male donor with papillary thyroid cancer or a benign thyroid nodule (not recorded which). Some clones in this sample may be carry-over from other donors' samples.

The V and J genes are TRBV27 and TRBJ2-3; perhaps D is TRBD1 or TRBD2 (7 bases each). The V and J ends lost 7 bases and 4 bases respectively, with 15 bases between them. CDR3 length: 14 residues. The germline V gene encodes CDR1 MNHEY and CDR2 SMNVEV (reference sequence). CDR3 coding DNA: TGTGCCAGCATTCCAGGGGGGGAGGCAGATACGCAGTATTTT. It is translated as CASIPGGEADTQYF.

This clone has just a few counts. The gene calls are TRBV11-1 and TRBJ2-7; D gene uncertain. Germline V gene lookup returns CDR1 SGHAT and CDR2 FQDESV (reference sequence). Between the trimmed V and J ends, which lost 4 bases and 0 bases, there was a span of 10 bases. The CDR3 contains 14 residues. The CDR3 protein is CASSSRAASYEQYF. CDR3 DNA: TGTGCCAGCAGCTCTCGGGCAGCCTCCTACGAGCAGTACTTC. The complete variable domain, with remaining parts taken from reference TRBV11-1 and TRBJ2-7, reads EAEVAQSPRYKITEKSQAVAFWCDPISGHATLYWYRQILGQGPELLVQFQDESVVDDSQLPKDRFSAERLKGVDSTLKIQPAELGDSAMYLCASSSRAASYEQYFGPGTRLTVT.

This clone was picked up many times. The genes are TRBV7-6 and TRBJ2-2, with TRBD2 matching 12 bases. This CDR3 has 15 amino acids. After removal of 7 bases from V and 5 bases from J, the junction contained 5 bases not matched to a gene. From germline, CDR1 is SGHVS and CDR2 FNYEAQ. This CDR3 reads CASTRTSGITGELFF. Here the CDR3 DNA reads TGTGCCAGCACGAGGACTAGCGGGATAACCGGGGAGCTGTTTTTT.

In the case of this clone: The sample holds other DNA sequences that translate to the same CDR3. The J gene is TRBJ2-7, the V gene TRBV11-2; 10 nucleotides line up with TRBD1. Trimming took 3 bases from V and 5 from J; bases not matched to a gene: 4. The CDR3 extends over 14 amino acids. CDR1 SGHAT and CDR2 FQNNGV come from the germline V gene. The CDR3 DNA reads TGTGCCAGCAGCTTCGACAGGGGGCGGCACGAGCAGTACTTC. This encodes CASSFDRGRHEQYF.

CDR3 bases: TGCAGTGCTAGACGGGGCGGGGTGGGCGACGAGCAGTACTTC. Translated, it gives CSARRGGVGDEQYF. The chain uses TRBV20-1 and TRBJ2-7; the D gene is possibly TRBD2 (6 bases). V gave up 2 bases and J gave up 5 bases, with 16 bases separating them. CDR1 and CDR2 (germline): DFQATT, SNEGSKA (reference sequence). The CDR3 extends over 14 amino acids.

A word on this clone: The conserved phenylalanine or tryptophan is not found at the CDR3 terminus, so this likely reflects a read error. V gene TRBV20-1 combines with J gene TRBJ2-2; 7 nucleotides line up with TRBD1. The CDR3 loop spans 15 amino acids. V gave up 6 bases and J gave up 6 bases; unmatched junction bases: 13. Germline V gene data show CDR1 as DFQATT and CDR2 as SNEGSKA (reference sequence). The CDR3 DNA is TGCAGTGCCTGGAACAGGGGAAGTACCGCCGGGGAGCTGTTTCTT. Its translation: CSAWNRGSTAGELFL.

This sequence joins TRBV6-1 and TRBJ1-5, with D perhaps TRBD1 (5 bases). The V gene's germline CDR1 is MNHNS and CDR2 SASEGT. This CDR3 region has 16 residues. Trimming took 3 bases from V and 3 from J, leaving 15 bases between them. CDR3: CASSELPRDPNQPQHF. The CDR3 DNA reads as TGTGCCAGCAGTGAGCTGCCACGGGACCCCAATCAGCCCCAGCATTTT.

J is TRBJ1-3 and V is TRBV6-1, with a weak D call TRBD1 (6 bases). Germline values: CDR1 MNHNS, CDR2 SASEGT. V was cut by 5 bases and J by 4 bases, with 9 bases left in between. The CDR3 spans 13 residues. CDR3 bases: TGTGCCAGCAGTAGGGGGGTAGGAAACACCATATATTTT. Protein sequence: CASSRGVGNTIYF.

The rearrangement uses TRBV6-1 and TRBJ2-1; TRBD1 aligns across 10 bases. The CDR3 spans 17 residues. Germline CDR1 and CDR2: MNHNS and SASEGT. V trimming: 6 bases; J trimming: 9 bases; junction bases outside the gene matches: 17. The DNA of the CDR3 is TGTGCCAGCAGAGCTAACGCCCGGGACAGGGGCAGGGGTGAGCAGTTCTTC. Translating gives CASRANARDRGRGEQFF.

The genes are TRBV3-1 and TRBJ2-3; TRBD2 matches at 10 bases. Trimming cost V 5 bases and J 3 bases; bases outside gene matches: 8. The CDR3 has 16 residues. The germline V gene has CDR1 LGHDT and CDR2 YNNKEL (reference sequence). CDR3 nucleotides: TGTGCCAGCAGCTCGCGGACTAGCGGAGGGACAGATACGCAGTATTTT. It translates to CASSSRTSGGTDTQYF.

V gene TRBV5-1 combines with J gene TRBJ1-2; 7 bases align to TRBD1. Germline V gene data show CDR1 as SGHRS and CDR2 as YFSETQ. V trimming: 6 bases; J trimming: 7 bases; junction bases outside the gene matches: 12. The CDR3 is 14 residues long. The CDR3 DNA reads TGCGCCAGCACCCCAGGTCTAGGGGGCGTTGGCTACACCTTC. Amino acids: CASTPGLGGVGYTF.

This rearrangement joins TRBV5-1 to TRBJ2-1, with 10 bases lining up with TRBD2. From germline, CDR1 is SGHRS and CDR2 YFSETQ. Germline trimming cut 8 bases from V and 10 bases from J; bases unmatched to any gene: 24. The CDR3 has 18 residues. For the CDR3, the DNA is TGCGCCAGTAGCCCCGGGCCTGTGGGAGCGGGAGGGCCAGAGGAGCAGTTCTTC. This encodes CASSPGPVGAGGPEEQFF.

This clone was seen more than once but under ten times. The V gene is TRBV19, the J gene TRBJ2-1, with D unclear. Deletions cut 6 bases from V and 4 bases from J, with 10 bases between. Germline V gene sequence: CDR1 LNHDA, CDR2 SQIVND (reference sequence). The CDR3 covers 13 residues. CDR3: CASRDGGYNEQFF. The CDR3 DNA follows: TGTGCCAGTAGAGATGGTGGGTACAATGAGCAGTTCTTC.

This clone was detected ten times or more. The gene calls are TRBV2 and TRBJ2-1; D unclear. The germline gives CDR1 SNHLY, CDR2 FYNNEI. Trimming removed 8 bases from V and 10 bases from J, with 6 bases in between. The CDR3 consists of 9 residues. As DNA, the CDR3 is TGTGCCAGCCACCCCGAGCAGTTCTTC. Translation gives CASHPEQFF.

In its sample, this clone was seen many times. The junction differs from germline at one of its ends, possibly a read error. V usage is TRBV25-1 and J usage is TRBJ1-6, with TRBD1 as a possible D gene (5 bases). The germline V gene encodes CDR1 MGHDK and CDR2 SYGVNS. CDR3 length equals 14 residues. The CDR3 bases are TGTGCCAGCAGTACGGGGCCCTACAATTCACCCCTCCACTTT. Protein product: CASSTGPYNSPLHF. Filled out from reference TRBV25-1 and TRBJ1-6, the complete variable domain reads EADIYQTPRYLVIGTGKKITLECSQTMGHDKMYWYQQDPGMELHLIHYSYGVNSTEKGDLSSESTVSRIRTEHFPLTLESARPSHTSQYLCASSTGPYNSPLHFGNGTRLTVT.

There are a few counts of this clone. CDR3 DNA sequence: TGTGCCAGCAGCTCCTTTCAGGGAATGAACACTGAAGCTTTCTTT. As protein: CASSSFQGMNTEAFF. The chain is built from TRBV11-2 and TRBJ1-1; the D gene is possibly TRBD1 (5 bases). Germline V lookup: CDR1 SGHAT, CDR2 FQNNGV. This CDR3 spans 15 amino acids. V shed 4 bases and J shed 0 bases, with 12 bases lying between them.

In its sample, this clone was seen many times. The junction does not match germline at one end; this may be a read error. This chain links TRBV2 with TRBJ2-1; 12 nucleotides match TRBD2. The germline V gene encodes CDR1 SNHLY and CDR2 FYNNEI. There are 16 residues in the CDR3. The CDR3 DNA sequence: TGTGCCAGCAGTCTAGACACGGGACTAGCGGGCCACCCTGGGATCTTC. It codes for CASSLDTGLAGHPGIF.

This clone was counted many times. This chain joins TRBV18 and TRBJ1-2; D is ambiguous. The CDR3 is 14 amino acids. V was trimmed by 3 bases and J by 3 bases, leaving 11 bases between them. CDR1 is KGHSH, CDR2 LQKENI, per germline. The CDR3 region is CASSPVVGDYGYTF. The CDR3 nucleotides read TGTGCCAGCTCACCTGTCGTCGGGGACTATGGCTACACCTTC.

This clone was detected ten times or more. The J gene is TRBJ1-1, the V gene TRBV18; D unresolved. Per germline, CDR1 KGHSH and CDR2 LQKENI. This CDR3 is built from 13 residues. Trimming shortened V by 6 bases and J by 1 base, and 9 bases separated the two germline ends. The chain's CDR3 is CASSYSPNTEAFF. The CDR3 coding sequence is TGTGCCAGCTCGTACAGCCCGAACACTGAAGCTTTCTTT.

This chain links TRBV12-3 or TRBV12-4 with TRBJ1-1; TRBD1 is a possible D gene (5 bases). The V end lost 5 bases, the J end lost 8 bases, and 15 bases lay between the germline ends. The CDR3 has 13 amino acids. The CDR3 DNA sequence: TGTGCCAGCAGTCCCGGACACTTTCCCGAAGCTTTCTTT. It encodes CASSPGHFPEAFF.

Worth noting for this clone: Germline is not matched at one junction end, which may reflect a read error. The V and J genes are TRBV20-1 and TRBJ1-2; 7 positions agree with TRBD1. Germline lookup yields CDR1 DFQATT and CDR2 SNEGSKA (reference sequence). The CDR3 contains 15 residues. CDR3 amino acids: CSAREEGGRSDGYTF. CDR3 nucleotide sequence: TGCAGTGCCAGAGAAGAAGGGGGCCGTTCTGATGGCTACACCTTC.

This clone was found a few times. The J gene is TRBJ2-7, the V gene TRBV29-1; either TRBD1 or TRBD2 may supply D (5 bases each). The CDR3 consists of 14 residues. The V end was cut by 8 bases, the J end by 0 bases, with 17 bases between. Germline CDR1 SQVTM, CDR2 ANQGSEA. The CDR3 DNA reads as TGCAGCTGCTCCGGGGCCGCAAGCTCCTACGAGCAGTACTTC. Translating gives CSCSGAASSYEQYF.

This clone was observed a handful of times. This may arise from a read error, as a much more abundant clone is one base away. The V gene is TRBV18, the J gene TRBJ2-1, with TRBD2 matching 14 bases. Per the germline V gene, CDR1 is KGHSH and CDR2 is LQKENI. CDR3 size: 16 residues. The CDR3 is CASSRTSGRTYSEQFF. In DNA, the CDR3 is TGTGCCAGCTCAAGGACTAGCGGGAGGACCTACAGTGAGCAGTTCTTC.

By its share, this clone is medium-sized (0.01 to 0.1%). The chain employs TRBV6-1 and TRBJ2-7; D gene uncertain. Between the trimmed V and J ends, which lost 6 bases and 0 bases, there was a span of 18 bases. The CDR3 has 16 amino acids. From germline, CDR1 is MNHNS and CDR2 SASEGT. CDR3 nucleotide sequence: TGTGCCAGCAGCCAACCGACTTCTCCTAGCTCCTACGAGCAGTACTTC. Protein product: CASSQPTSPSSYEQYF.

Within the sample, this clone is medium-sized (0.01 to 0.1%). Additional DNA sequences in this sample encode the identical CDR3. V is TRBV27 and J is TRBJ2-1; 9 positions match TRBD2. Germline V gene data show CDR1 as MNHEY and CDR2 as SMNVEV (reference sequence). The CDR3 is 15 amino acids. V dropped 2 bases and J dropped 5; count of bases not matched to a gene: 4. CDR3 bases: TGTGCCAGCAGTTTAGAAGCGGGAGGCCACAATGAGCAGTTCTTC. Translating it yields CASSLEAGGHNEQFF.

This clone was counted at least ten times. The chain carries TRBV4-1 and TRBJ2-2; the D is unclear. The CDR3 totals 12 residues. V was shortened by 4 bases and J by 8 bases, with 8 bases between the two germline ends. Per germline, CDR1 MGHRA and CDR2 YSYEKL. Here the CDR3 DNA reads TGCGCCAGCAGCCCCCCTCTTGGGGAGCTGTTTTTT. Translated, it gives CASSPPLGELFF.